This TCR beta chain was obtained from a study of blood T cell repertoires in COVID-19. The CDR3 extends over 13 amino acids. Germline V gene data show CDR1 as LNHDA and CDR2 as SQIVND (reference sequence). The V and J ends lost 5 bases and 3 bases respectively, with 8 bases between them. Sequencing was performed with immunoSEQ multiplex PCR; in TCRdb, only in-frame clones are kept and a portion is missing. The sample yields around 150,000 clones, roughly nine tenths seen once. The chain has TRBV19 and TRBJ1-5; D is unclear. The sequence was collected from a woman aged 55-75 years with active or convalescent COVID-19. The material sequenced was peripheral blood. CDR3 amino acids: CASSPTNNQPQHF. The CDR3 nucleotides are TGTGCCAGTAGTCCTACGAACAATCAGCCCCAGCATTTT.